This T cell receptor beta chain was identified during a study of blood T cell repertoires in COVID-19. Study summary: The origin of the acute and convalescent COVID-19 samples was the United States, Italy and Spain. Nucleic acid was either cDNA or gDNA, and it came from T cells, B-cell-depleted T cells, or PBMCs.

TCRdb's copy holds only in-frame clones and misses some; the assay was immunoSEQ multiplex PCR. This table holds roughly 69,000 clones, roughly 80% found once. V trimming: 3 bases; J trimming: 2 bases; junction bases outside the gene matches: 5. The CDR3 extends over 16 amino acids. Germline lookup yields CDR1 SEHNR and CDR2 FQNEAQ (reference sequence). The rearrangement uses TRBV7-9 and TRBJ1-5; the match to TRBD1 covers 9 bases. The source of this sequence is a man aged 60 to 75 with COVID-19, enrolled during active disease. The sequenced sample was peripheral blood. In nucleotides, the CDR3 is TGTGCCAGCAGCTTTGGGACAGGGAATGGCAATCAGCCCCAGCATTTT. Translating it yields CASSFGTGNGNQPQHF.